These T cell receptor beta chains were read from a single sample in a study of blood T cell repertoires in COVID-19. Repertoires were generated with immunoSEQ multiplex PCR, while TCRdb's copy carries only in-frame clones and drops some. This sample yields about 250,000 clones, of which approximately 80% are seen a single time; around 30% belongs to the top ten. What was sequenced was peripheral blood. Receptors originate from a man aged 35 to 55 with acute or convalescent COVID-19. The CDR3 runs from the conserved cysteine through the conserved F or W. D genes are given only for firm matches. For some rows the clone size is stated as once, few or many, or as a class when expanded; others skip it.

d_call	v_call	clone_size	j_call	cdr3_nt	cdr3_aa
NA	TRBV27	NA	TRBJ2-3	TGTGCCAGCAGTTTAGTGGGGATAGGCGCGGGGCCGGCAGATACGCAGTATTTT	CASSLVGIGAGPADTQYF
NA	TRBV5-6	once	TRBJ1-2	TGTGCCAGCAACCCCAGGACGGGGAACTATGGCTACACCTTC	CASNPRTGNYGYTF
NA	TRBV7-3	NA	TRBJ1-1	TGTGCCAGCGCGGTAGTGACTAACACTGAAGCTTTCTTT	CASAVVTNTEAFF
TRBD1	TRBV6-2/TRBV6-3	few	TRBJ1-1	TGTGCCAGCAGCCCATCGGGACAGGTCACTGAAGCTTTCTTT	CASSPSGQVTEAFF
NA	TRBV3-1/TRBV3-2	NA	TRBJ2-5	TGTGCCAGCACCCTTTCGGGAGACCAAGAGACCCAGTACTTC	CASTLSGDQETQYF
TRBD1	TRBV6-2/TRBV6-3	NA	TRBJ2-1	TGTGCCAGCAGTCCCCGGGACAGGGTTCCCAATGAGCAGTTCTTC	CASSPRDRVPNEQFF
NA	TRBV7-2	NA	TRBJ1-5	TGTGCCAGCAGCTTATTTTCGGGTGAGCAGCCCCAGCATTTT	CASSLFSGEQPQHF
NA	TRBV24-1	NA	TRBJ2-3	TGTGCCACCAGTGATCCCCGGGACTCCACAGATACGCAGTATTTT	CATSDPRDSTDTQYF
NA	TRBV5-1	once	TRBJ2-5	TGCGCCAGCAGCGCATCATCGGGGGAAGGAGAGACCCAGTACTTC	CASSASSGEGETQYF
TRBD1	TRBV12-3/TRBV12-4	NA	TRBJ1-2	TGTGCCAGCACCCGGGACAGGGACTATGGCTACACCTTC	CASTRDRDYGYTF
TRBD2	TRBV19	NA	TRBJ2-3	TGTGCCAGTTCTATAGCGGGAGGAGGTACGCAGTATTTT	CASSIAGGGTQYF
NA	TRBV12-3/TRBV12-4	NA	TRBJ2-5	TGTGCCAGCAGTCTTCAAGAGACCCAGTACTTC	CASSLQETQYF
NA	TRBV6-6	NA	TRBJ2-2	TGTGCCAGCGGACTGGACAGAAACACCGGGGAGCTGTTTTTT	CASGLDRNTGELFF
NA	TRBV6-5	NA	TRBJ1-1	TGTGCCAGCAGTTTACTACAGGGTATCAACACTGAAGCTTTCTTT	CASSLLQGINTEAFF
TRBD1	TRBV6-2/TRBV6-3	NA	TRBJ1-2	TGTGCCAGCAGTTTGAACAGGGGGCTCAATGGCTACACCTTC	CASSLNRGLNGYTF
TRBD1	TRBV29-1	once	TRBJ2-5	TGCAGCGTTGAACAACGGACAGGCCAAGAGACCCAGTACTTC	CSVEQRTGQETQYF
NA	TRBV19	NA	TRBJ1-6	TGTGCCAGTCGCACTACAGGGAATAATTCACCCCTCCACTTT	CASRTTGNNSPLHF
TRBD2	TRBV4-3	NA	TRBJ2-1	TGCGCCAGCAGTCGTTCGTCCATAGCGGGAGATAGGGTTGAGCAGTTCTTC	CASSRSSIAGDRVEQFF
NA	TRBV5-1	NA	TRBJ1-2	TGCGCCAGCAGCGCAGCAGGGGCAGGGTTCTATGGCTACACCTTC	CASSAAGAGFYGYTF
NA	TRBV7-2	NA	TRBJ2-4	TGTGCCAGCAGCCCCACAGCGGGAAACATTCAGTACTTC	CASSPTAGNIQYF
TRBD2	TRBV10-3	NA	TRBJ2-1	TGTGCCATCAGTCAACCGGGACTAGCGGATTACAATGAGCAGTTCTTC	CAISQPGLADYNEQFF
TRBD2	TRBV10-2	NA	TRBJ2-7	TGCGCCAGCAGTGAGGGACTAGCGGGAGAGGAGTCCTACGAGCAGTACTTC	CASSEGLAGEESYEQYF
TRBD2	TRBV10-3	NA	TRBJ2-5	TGTGCCATCAGTACGGGACTAGCAGAGACCCAGTACTTC	CAISTGLAETQYF
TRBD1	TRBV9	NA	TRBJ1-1	TGTGCCAGCAGCCCCCGGGGACAGGGATCAGAAGCTTTCTTT	CASSPRGQGSEAFF
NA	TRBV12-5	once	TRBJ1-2	TGTGCTAGTGGTCTTATGGACAGCCACCGTCTCGCCTTC	CASGLMDSHRLAF
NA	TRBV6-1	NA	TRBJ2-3	TGTGCCAGCAGTGATCAAAGAGCAGATACGCAGTATTTT	CASSDQRADTQYF
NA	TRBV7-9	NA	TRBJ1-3	TGTGCCAGCAGTCAAAGTGGCGGAAACACCATATATTTT	CASSQSGGNTIYF
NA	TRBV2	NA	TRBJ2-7	TGTGCCACCAAGAGGACATCCCTGGGGTACGAGCAGTACTTC	CATKRTSLGYEQYF
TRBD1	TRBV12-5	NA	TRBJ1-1	TGTGCTAGTGGTTTGGTACAGGGGGTGAACACTGAAGCTTTCTTT	CASGLVQGVNTEAFF
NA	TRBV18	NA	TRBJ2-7	TGTGCCAGCTCCGCTACTGCCGCTTACGAGCAGTACTTC	CASSATAAYEQYF
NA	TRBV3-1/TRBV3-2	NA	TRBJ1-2	TGTGCCAGCAGCCAAGTAGGACGGGAACCCTATGGCTACACCTTC	CASSQVGREPYGYTF
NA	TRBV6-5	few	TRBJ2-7	TGTGCCAGCAGCGCCTCAGGTTACGAGCAGTACTTC	CASSASGYEQYF
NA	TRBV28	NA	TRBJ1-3	TGTGCCAGCAGTTTCCTGGGACACCGCTCTGGAAACACCATATATTTT	CASSFLGHRSGNTIYF
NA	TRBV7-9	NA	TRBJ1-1	TGTGCCAGCAGCTTAGGAGGTTTGACTGAAGCTTTCTTT	CASSLGGLTEAFF
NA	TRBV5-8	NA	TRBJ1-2	TGTGCCAGCAGCTTGCAGGGCGTCCAACTCTATGGCTACACCTTC	CASSLQGVQLYGYTF
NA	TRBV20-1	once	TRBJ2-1	TGCAGTGCCTCAGGGTCGAATGAGCAGTTCTTC	CSASGSNEQFF
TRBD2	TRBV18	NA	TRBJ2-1	TGTGCCAGCTTCCCGACTAGCGGGAATTACAATGAGCAGTTCTTC	CASFPTSGNYNEQFF
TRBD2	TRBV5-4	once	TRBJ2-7	TGTGCCAGCAGCTTGGGAGGGGCGGGGGGTTCCTACGAGCAGTACTTC	CASSLGGAGGSYEQYF
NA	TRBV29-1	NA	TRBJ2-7	TGCAGCGTTGTGGAGGCTAGGGCTAGGTACGAGCAGTACTTC	CSVVEARARYEQYF
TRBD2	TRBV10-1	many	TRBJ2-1	TGCGCCAGTGACCCGGGACTAGCAGCCCACTACAATGAGCAGTTCTTC	CASDPGLAAHYNEQFF
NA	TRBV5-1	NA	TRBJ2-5	TGCGCCAGCAGCTTGGACCCAGGGTTGGGGACCCAGTACTTC	CASSLDPGLGTQYF
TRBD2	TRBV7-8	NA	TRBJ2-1	TGTGCCAGCAGCTTTAGCGGGAGTGGAGGCTTCGAGCAGTTCTTC	CASSFSGSGGFEQFF
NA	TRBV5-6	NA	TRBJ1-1	TGTGCCAGCAGCTTTTCAGGGTCAAACACTGAAGCTTTCTTT	CASSFSGSNTEAFF
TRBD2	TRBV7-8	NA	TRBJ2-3	TGTGCCAGCAGCTTAGCGGGCACGCGGGAGACAGATACGCAGTATTTT	CASSLAGTRETDTQYF
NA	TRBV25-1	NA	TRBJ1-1	TGTGCCAGCAGTGAATTCAGAACCACTGAAGCTTTCTTT	CASSEFRTTEAFF
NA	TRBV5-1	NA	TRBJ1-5	TGCGCCAGCAGCTTAGGGAGCAGCGGACAGCCCCAGCATTTT	CASSLGSSGQPQHF
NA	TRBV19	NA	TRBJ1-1	TGTGCCAGTAGTAGGCTGGGGCTGAACACTGAAGCTTTCTTT	CASSRLGLNTEAFF
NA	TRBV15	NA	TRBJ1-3	TGTGCCACCAGCAGAGATCTAACAGGTGGAAACACCATATATTTT	CATSRDLTGGNTIYF
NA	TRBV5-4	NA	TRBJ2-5	TGTGCCAGCAGCACCCTGGACAGCTCGGGGGAGACCCAGTACTTC	CASSTLDSSGETQYF
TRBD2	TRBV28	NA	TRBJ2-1	TGTGCCAGCAGTTTACTAGCGGGAGGGAGCTCCTACAATGAGCAGTTCTTC	CASSLLAGGSSYNEQFF
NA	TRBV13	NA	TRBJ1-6	TGTGCCAGCAGCTTAGGCGGGGGATTCTCACCCCTCCACTTT	CASSLGGGFSPLHF
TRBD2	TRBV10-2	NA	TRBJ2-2	TGCGCCAGCGGTGAGACTAGCCGGAACACCGGGGAGCTGTTTTTT	CASGETSRNTGELFF
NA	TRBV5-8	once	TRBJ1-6	TGTGCCAGCAGCACGGACACGAGCTATTCACCCCTCCACTTT	CASSTDTSYSPLHF
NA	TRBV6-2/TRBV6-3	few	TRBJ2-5	TGTGCCAGCAGTCGCCACGGGGTCCAAGAGACCCAGTACTTC	CASSRHGVQETQYF
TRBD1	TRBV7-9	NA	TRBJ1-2	TGTGCCAGCAGAGCGGGACAGGGAACTAACTATGGCTACACCTTC	CASRAGQGTNYGYTF